This note documents a single T cell receptor beta chain sequence. Its antigen is unknown. This sample is drawn from a study of cytomegalovirus exposure and HLA in healthy donors. Study results and caveats: The authors enumerated 180 or so TCR beta chains as linked to cytomegalovirus.

Primers: 60 Vbeta forward and 13 Jbeta reverse. Original data processing: An analysis performed later counted 70 million to 90 million unique TCR beta chains (roughly 11 million of them shared). The method was immunoSEQ multiplex PCR; TCRdb's version includes in-frame clones alone and lacks a portion of them. V and J calls and clone size are copied from that table; D and trimming were computed from the DNA. The sample has 95,000 to 100,000 clones; approximately 80% are singletons. The CDR3 is 14 amino acids. V shed 2 bases, J shed 6 bases, and the junction held 7 bases outside the gene matches. Per germline, CDR1 SGHRS and CDR2 YFSETQ.

This sequence was found in a female donor in good health and CMV-seronegative. V gene TRBV5-1 combines with J gene TRBJ2-5; TRBD1 agrees at 7 bases. Sequenced: PBMCs. CDR3 nucleotide sequence: TGCGCCAGCAGCTTAGGGACAGTGGGTCAGACCCAGTACTTC. Translated: CASSLGTVGQTQYF.